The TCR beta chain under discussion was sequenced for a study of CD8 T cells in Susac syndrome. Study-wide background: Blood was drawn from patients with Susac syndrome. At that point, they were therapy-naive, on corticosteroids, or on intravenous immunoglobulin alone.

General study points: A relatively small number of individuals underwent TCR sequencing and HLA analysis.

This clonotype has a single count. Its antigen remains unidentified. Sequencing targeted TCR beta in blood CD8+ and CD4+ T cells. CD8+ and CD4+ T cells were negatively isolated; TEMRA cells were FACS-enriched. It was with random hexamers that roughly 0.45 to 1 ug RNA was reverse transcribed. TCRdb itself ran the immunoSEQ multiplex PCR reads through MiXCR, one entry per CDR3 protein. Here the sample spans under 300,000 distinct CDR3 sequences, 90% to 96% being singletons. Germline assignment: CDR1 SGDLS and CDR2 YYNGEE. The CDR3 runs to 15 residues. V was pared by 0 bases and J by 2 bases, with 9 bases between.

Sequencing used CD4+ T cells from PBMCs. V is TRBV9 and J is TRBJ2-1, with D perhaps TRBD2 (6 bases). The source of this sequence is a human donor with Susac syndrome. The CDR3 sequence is CASSVGGEAYNEQFF. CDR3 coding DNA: TGTGCCAGCAGCGTAGGCGGGGAGGCCTACAATGAGCAGTTCTTC.